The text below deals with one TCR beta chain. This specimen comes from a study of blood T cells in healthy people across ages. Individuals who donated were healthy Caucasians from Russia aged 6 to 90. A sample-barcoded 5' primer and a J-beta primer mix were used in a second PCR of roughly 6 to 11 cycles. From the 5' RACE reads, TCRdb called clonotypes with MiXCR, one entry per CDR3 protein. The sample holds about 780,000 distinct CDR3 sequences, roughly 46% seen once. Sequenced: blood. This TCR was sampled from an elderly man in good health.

The CDR3 bases are TGTGCCAGCAGTTACGTAGGTTCACCCCTCCACTTT. Amino acid sequence: CASSYVGSPLHF. The genes are TRBV6-2 or TRBV6-3 and TRBJ1-6; D not certain. Deletions cut 2 bases from V and 9 bases from J, with 5 bases between. CDR1 is MNHEY and CDR2 is SVGEGT in the germline V gene. CDR3 size: 12 residues.